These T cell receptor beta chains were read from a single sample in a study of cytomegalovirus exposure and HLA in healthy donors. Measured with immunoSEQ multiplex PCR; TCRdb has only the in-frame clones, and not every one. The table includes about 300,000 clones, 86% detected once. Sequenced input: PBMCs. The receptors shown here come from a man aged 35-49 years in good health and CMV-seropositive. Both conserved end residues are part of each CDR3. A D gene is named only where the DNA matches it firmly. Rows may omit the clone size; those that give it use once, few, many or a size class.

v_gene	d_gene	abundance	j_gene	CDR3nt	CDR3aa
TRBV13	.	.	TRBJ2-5	TGTGCCAGCAGCTCCGGACAGAACCAAGAGACCCAGTACTTC	CASSSGQNQETQYF
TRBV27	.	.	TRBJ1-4	TGTGCCAGCAGTTTGTCGGGGGCAACTAATGAAAAACTGTTTTTT	CASSLSGATNEKLFF
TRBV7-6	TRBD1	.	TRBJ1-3	TGTGCCAGCAGCTTAGGGACAGGGTTACTCGCTTCTGGAAACACCATATATTTT	CASSLGTGLLASGNTIYF
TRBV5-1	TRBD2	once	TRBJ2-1	TGCGCCAGCAGCTTAGGACTAGCGGGAACGCCGCCCTACAATGAGCAGTTCTTC	CASSLGLAGTPPYNEQFF
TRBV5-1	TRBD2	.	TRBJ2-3	TGCGCCAGCAGCCCCAAGAACAATAGCGGGAGGGAATCAGATACGCAGTATTTT	CASSPKNNSGRESDTQYF
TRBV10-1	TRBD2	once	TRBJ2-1	TGCGCCAGCAGTGAGTCGGCTAGCGGGAGGGGTGAGCAGTTCTTC	CASSESASGRGEQFF
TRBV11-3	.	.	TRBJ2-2	TGTGCCAGCAGCGAAGGACTGAACACCGGGGAGCTGTTTTTT	CASSEGLNTGELFF
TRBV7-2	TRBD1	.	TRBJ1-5	TGTGCCAGCAGCCAGGGACAGGTAAATCAGCCCCAGCATTTT	CASSQGQVNQPQHF
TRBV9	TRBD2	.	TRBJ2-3	TGTGCCAGCAGCGTAGTACCCACGGGACTAGCGGGAGAGCAAAATACGCAGTATTTT	CASSVVPTGLAGEQNTQYF
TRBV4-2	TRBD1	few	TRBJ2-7	TGTGCCAGCAGCCGCATATTGGACAGGGGAAGCTCCTACGAGCAGTACTTC	CASSRILDRGSSYEQYF
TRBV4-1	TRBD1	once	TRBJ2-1	TGCGCCAGCAGCCTGGGACAGTCCTACAATGAGCAGTTCTTC	CASSLGQSYNEQFF
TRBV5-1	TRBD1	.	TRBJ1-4	TGCGCCAGCAGCCCTACAGGGGGCGGCGATGAAAAACTGTTTTTT	CASSPTGGGDEKLFF
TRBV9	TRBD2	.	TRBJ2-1	TGTGCCAGCAGCCCAGAGGTGGGAGGGATCAACAATGAGCAGTTCTTC	CASSPEVGGINNEQFF
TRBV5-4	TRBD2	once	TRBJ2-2	TGTGCCAGCAGCTGGAACTTGGGGCTAGCGGGAGGGCGGGGCACCGGGGAGCTGTTTTTT	CASSWNLGLAGGRGTGELFF
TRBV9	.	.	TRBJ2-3	TGTGCCAGCAGCGTATATCAGGGGAACACAGATACGCAGTATTTT	CASSVYQGNTDTQYF
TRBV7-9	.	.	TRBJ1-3	TGTGCCAGCAGCTTATACAGTACTGGAAACACCATATATTTT	CASSLYSTGNTIYF
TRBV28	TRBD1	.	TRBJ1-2	TGTGCCAGCAGTTTAGATCTCGTGGGGGACAGGGTCTATGGCTACACCTTC	CASSLDLVGDRVYGYTF
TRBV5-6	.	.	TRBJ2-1	TGTGCCAGCAGCTTGTCCCAGTACAATGAGCAGTTCTTC	CASSLSQYNEQFF
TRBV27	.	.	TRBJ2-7	TGTGCCAGCAGTCCAGGACAAAAAACCTACGAGCAGTACTTC	CASSPGQKTYEQYF
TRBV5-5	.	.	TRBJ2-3	TGTGCCAGCAGCTCCCATGGGACAAGGTGGGGGAGCACAGATACGCAGTATTTT	CASSSHGTRWGSTDTQYF
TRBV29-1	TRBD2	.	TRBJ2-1	TGCAGCGTAGTGGGTAGCGGGAGGGCCGGGAATGAGCAGTTCTTC	CSVVGSGRAGNEQFF
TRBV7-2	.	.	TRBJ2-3	TGTGCCAGCAGCTTACTGACTAGAAGTGATACGCAGTATTTT	CASSLLTRSDTQYF
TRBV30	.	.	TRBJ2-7	TGTGCCTGGAAGGGCGAGGGAGGGCAGTACTTC	CAWKGEGGQYF
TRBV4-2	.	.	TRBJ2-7	TGTGCCAGCAGCCAAGTAGGTAGCGAATCCTACGAGCAGTACTTC	CASSQVGSESYEQYF
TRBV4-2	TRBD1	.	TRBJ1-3	TGTGCCAGCAGCCACTTACAGGGGAGCTCTGGAAACACCATATATTTT	CASSHLQGSSGNTIYF
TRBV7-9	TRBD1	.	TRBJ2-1	TGTGCCAGCAGCTTGGGGCAGGGGGCACCAAATGAGCAGTTCTTC	CASSLGQGAPNEQFF
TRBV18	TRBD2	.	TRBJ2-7	TGTGCCAGCTCACCCACTAGCGGAGGGGTTATTTACGAGCAGTACTTC	CASSPTSGGVIYEQYF
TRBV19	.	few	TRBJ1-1	TGTGCCAGTAGTATAGTGCCAGTCACCAACCAGGCAGCTTTCTTT	CASSIVPVTNQAAFF
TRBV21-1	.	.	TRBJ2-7	TGTGCCAGCAGCAAGCCGGGGCTAGCGGGAGTGAAGGGGCAGTACTTC	CASSKPGLAGVKGQYF
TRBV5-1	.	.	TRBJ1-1	TGCGCCAGCAGCTTGGTCCCCGCCTTCGGGACTGAAGCTTTCTTT	CASSLVPAFGTEAFF
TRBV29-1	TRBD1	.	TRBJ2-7	TGCAGCGTTGAGCAAGGGGGCGCTCATAACGAGCAGTACTTC	CSVEQGGAHNEQYF
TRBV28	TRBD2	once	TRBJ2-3	TGTGCCAGCAGCCTTTATTCCGGGAGGAGGTCAGATACGCAGTATTTT	CASSLYSGRRSDTQYF
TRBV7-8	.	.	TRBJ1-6	TGTGCCAGCAGCCCCAGGGTGGGGAAAAATTCACCCCTCCACTTT	CASSPRVGKNSPLHF
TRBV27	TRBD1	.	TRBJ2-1	TGTGCCAGCAGTTCATTCTCTTGGGACAGGCCCTCCAATGAGCAGTTCTTC	CASSSFSWDRPSNEQFF
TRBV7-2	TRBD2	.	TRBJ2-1	TGTGCCAGCAGCCAGTCGGGACTAACGGACAATGAGCAGTTCTTC	CASSQSGLTDNEQFF
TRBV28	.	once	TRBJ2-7	TGTGCCAGCAGCACTCCGACAGCCACCTACGAGCAGTACTTC	CASSTPTATYEQYF
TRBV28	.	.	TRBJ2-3	TGTGCCAGCAGTTTAGAGGGCCTGACGCGGGTCACAGATACGCAGTATTTT	CASSLEGLTRVTDTQYF
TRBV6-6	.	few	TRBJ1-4	TGTGCCAGCAGGTCTCCCGGGGGATCAACTAATGAAAAACTGTTTTTT	CASRSPGGSTNEKLFF
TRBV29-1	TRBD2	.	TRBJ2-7	TGCAGCGTTGATTCGACGGGGGAGGGCTCCTACGAGCAGTACTTC	CSVDSTGEGSYEQYF
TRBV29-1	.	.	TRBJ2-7	TGCAGCGTTGACTCGGGCTACGAGCAGTACTTC	CSVDSGYEQYF
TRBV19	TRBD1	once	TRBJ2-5	TGTGCCAGTAGTCTAGGGACAGGGGCGGGAGAGACCCAGTACTTC	CASSLGTGAGETQYF
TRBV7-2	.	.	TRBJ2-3	TGTGCCAGCAGCTTAGGGGGCTGGACGAGCACAGATACGCAGTATTTT	CASSLGGWTSTDTQYF
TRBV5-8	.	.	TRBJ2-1	TGTGCCAGCAGCTTGCAGAGGGTCGATGAGCAGTTCTTC	CASSLQRVDEQFF
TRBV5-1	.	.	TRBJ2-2	TGTGCCAGCAGCTTGGCTCTTAACACCGGGGAGCTGTTTTTT	CASSLALNTGELFF
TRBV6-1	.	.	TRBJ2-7	TGTGCCAGCAGACCTAGCTCCTACGAGCAGTACTTC	CASRPSSYEQYF
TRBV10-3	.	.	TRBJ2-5	TGTGCCATCAGTGCCCGGACAGTCCAAGAGACCCAGTACTTC	CAISARTVQETQYF
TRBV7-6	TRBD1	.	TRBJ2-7	TGTGCCAGCAGCTCCAGGGGGAGCTCCTACGAGCAGTACTTC	CASSSRGSSYEQYF
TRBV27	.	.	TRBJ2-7	TGTGCCAGCAGTTTATCTGGGACTCTATCCTACGAGCAGTACTTC	CASSLSGTLSYEQYF
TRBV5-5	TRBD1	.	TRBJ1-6	TGTGCCAGCAGCGCGGACAGGGAGCGGTCACCCCTCCACTTT	CASSADRERSPLHF
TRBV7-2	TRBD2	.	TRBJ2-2	TGTGCCAGCAGCTTAAAAGCGGGAGGGCCCGGGGAGCTGTTTTTT	CASSLKAGGPGELFF
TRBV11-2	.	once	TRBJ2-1	TGTGCCAGCAGCTTAGAGAGGCAGAGCAATGAGCAGTTCTTC	CASSLERQSNEQFF
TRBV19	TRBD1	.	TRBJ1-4	TGTGCCAGTAGTATTGGACAGGGGGCAACTAATGAAAAACTGTTTTTT	CASSIGQGATNEKLFF
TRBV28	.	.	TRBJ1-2	TGTGCCAGCGGTCAGGTCTATGGCTACACCTTC	CASGQVYGYTF
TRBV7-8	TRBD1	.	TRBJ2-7	TGTGCCAGCAGCGCCAGACAGGGGACATCCTACGAGCAGTACTTC	CASSARQGTSYEQYF
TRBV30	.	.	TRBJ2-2	TGTGCCTGGAGGGAGGGGACTTACACCGGGGAGCTGTTTTTT	CAWREGTYTGELFF